The 19 T cell receptor beta chains given below trace back to one sample, sequenced in a study of PD-1 blockade in classical Hodgkin lymphoma. Profiled with immunoSEQ multiplex PCR; TCRdb holds only in-frame clones, not every one. The sample lists 25,000 to 30,000 clones, about 80% occurring once. Described time point: cycle 4 day 1 (C4D1), after less than 7 weeks of nivolumab. Every patient relapsed after autologous stem cell transplantation, and brentuximab vedotin exposure varied. Sample: peripheral blood mononuclear cells (PBMCs), taken before the fourth cycle of nivolumab. These receptors were obtained from a human donor with classical Hodgkin lymphoma.

The gene calls are TRBV7-8 and TRBJ1-2; 9 bases align to TRBD1. CDR3 length equals 14 residues. The germline gives CDR1 SGHVS, CDR2 FQNEAQ. Trimming at V came to 4 bases and at J to 5 bases, leaving 5 bases not matched to a gene. CDR3 in DNA: TGTGCCAGCAGCTCCTGGGACAGGGTATATGGCTACACCTTC. It encodes CASSSWDRVYGYTF.

This chain links TRBV29-1 with TRBJ2-3, with TRBD1 identical over 7 bases. Trimming at V came to 5 bases and at J to 4 bases, leaving 6 bases not matched to a gene. Looked up from germline, CDR1 is SQVTM and CDR2 is ANQGSEA. The CDR3 runs 13 residues. The CDR3, as DNA: TGCAGCGTTTCTGAGGGGGCTGCAGATACGCAGTATTTT. Translated, it gives CSVSEGAADTQYF.

This clone came up a few times. The chain carries TRBV19 and TRBJ1-1; D not resolved. This CDR3 comprises 18 residues. Germline V gene sequence: CDR1 LNHDA, CDR2 SQIVND (reference sequence). Trimming left V 3 bases short and J 4 bases short, with 24 bases between. CDR3 in amino acids: CASSIHRVAGTWGTEAFF. DNA for the CDR3: TGTGCCAGTAGTATCCACCGAGTGGCGGGTACTTGGGGCACTGAAGCTTTCTTT.

This clone was seen just once. CDR3 residues: CASSYQDGQKLFF. The CDR3 DNA follows: TGTGCCAGCAGTTACCAGGACGGGCAAAAACTGTTTTTT. V usage is TRBV5-6 and J usage is TRBJ1-4; D gene uncertain. CDR1 and CDR2 from the germline V gene are SGHDT and YYEEEE. The CDR3 has 13 residues. The germline V and J ends were trimmed by 5 bases and 9 bases, with 14 bases remaining between them.

V is TRBV18 and J is TRBJ2-5, with D tentatively TRBD2 (5 bases). V gave up 6 bases and J gave up 3 bases, with 11 bases separating them. The CDR3 has 13 amino acids. The germline V gene has CDR1 KGHSH and CDR2 LQKENI. The CDR3, as DNA: TGTGCCAGCTCCCCGAATAGCGAAGAGACCCAGTACTTC. Its protein is CASSPNSEETQYF.

The J gene is TRBJ2-3, the V gene TRBV28, with D unclear. The CDR3 runs to 13 residues. V was cut by 6 bases and J by 2 bases, with 9 bases left in between. Germline CDR1 MDHEN, CDR2 SYDVKM. CDR3: CASSFGSTDTQYF. CDR3 DNA sequence: TGTGCCAGCAGCTTTGGGTCCACAGATACGCAGTATTTT.

V gene TRBV19 combines with J gene TRBJ2-3; 7 bases map to TRBD2. V was clipped by 4 bases and J by 2 bases; unmatched bases: 9. There are 16 residues in the CDR3. Germline assignment: CDR1 LNHDA and CDR2 SQIVND (reference sequence). In nucleotides, the CDR3 is TGTGCCAGTAGTACTCTAGCGGTTCCGCTCACAGATACGCAGTATTTT. It translates to CASSTLAVPLTDTQYF.

The chain couples TRBV29-1 to TRBJ2-4; a possible D gene is TRBD2 (6 bases). CDR3 size: 14 residues. Trimming took 6 bases from V and 2 from J, leaving 14 bases between them. Germline assignment: CDR1 SQVTM and CDR2 ANQGSEA. The CDR3 protein is CSVAGGRSKNIQYF. Here the CDR3 DNA reads TGCAGCGTGGCGGGTGGGAGGTCCAAAAACATTCAGTACTTC.

This sequence joins TRBV19 and TRBJ1-5; 12 bases match TRBD1. Looked up from germline, CDR1 is LNHDA and CDR2 is SQIVND (reference sequence). V lost 3 bases to trimming and J lost 4 bases; unmatched junction nucleotides: 7. CDR3 size: 17 residues. CDR3 region: CASSIRGTGGPNQPQHF. CDR3 nucleotide sequence: TGTGCCAGTAGTATTCGGGGGACAGGGGGCCCTAATCAGCCCCAGCATTTT.

This rearrangement joins TRBV7-9 to TRBJ1-1, with unresolved D. V was trimmed by 8 bases and J by 1 base, leaving 11 bases between them. Germline V lookup: CDR1 SEHNR, CDR2 FQNEAQ (reference sequence). This CDR3 contains 13 residues. CDR3 amino acids: CASGWPGNTEAFF. DNA for the CDR3: TGTGCCAGCGGATGGCCAGGGAACACTGAAGCTTTCTTT. The variable domain in full, completed from reference TRBV7-9 and TRBJ1-1, reads DTGVSQNPRHKITKRGQNVTFRCDPISEHNRLYWYRQTLGQGPEFLTYFQNEAQLEKSRLLSDRFSAERPKGSFSTLEIQRTEQGDSAMYLCASGWPGNTEAFFGQGTRLTVV.

V is TRBV6-1 and J is TRBJ1-1; no reliable D call. The V gene lost 3 bases and the J gene lost 5 bases, with 10 bases spanning the gap. The CDR3 consists of 13 residues. In germline, CDR1 is MNHNS, CDR2 SASEGT. CDR3 sequence: CASSDTIGTEAFF. CDR3 coding DNA: TGTGCCAGCAGTGACACGATAGGGACTGAAGCTTTCTTT.

V and J are TRBV6-1 and TRBJ1-5, with unresolved D. From germline, CDR1 is MNHNS and CDR2 SASEGT. Deletions cut 7 bases from V and 2 bases from J, with 12 bases between. The CDR3 loop spans 14 amino acids. The CDR3 nucleotides are TGTGCCAGCAACCGGGAGTACGGCAATCAGCCCCAGCATTTT. This translates into CASNREYGNQPQHF.

This chain uses TRBV27 with TRBJ2-3, with D unclear. Trimming left V 3 bases short and J 7 bases short, with 14 bases between. This CDR3 is 14 amino acids long. Germline assignment: CDR1 MNHEY and CDR2 SMNVEV (reference sequence). CDR3 residues: CASSFGSQTNTQYF. The CDR3 DNA is TGTGCCAGCAGTTTCGGGTCTCAGACGAATACGCAGTATTTT.

This clone was picked up a small number of times. This chain joins TRBV5-1 and TRBJ2-2; D gene unclear. The CDR3 is made up of 14 amino acids. V lost 0 bases and J lost 4, with 7 bases in between. The germline gives CDR1 SGHRS, CDR2 YFSETQ. As DNA, the CDR3 is TGCGCCAGCAGCTTGGTGTCAGCCACCGGGGAGCTGTTTTTT. Its protein is CASSLVSATGELFF.

Concerning this clone: The junction shows a germline mismatch at one end, possibly a read error. The V call is TRBV7-9, the J call TRBJ2-7; the match to TRBD2 covers 10 bases. The CDR3 sequence is 12 residues long. Germline-derived CDR1 and CDR2 are SEHNR and FQNEAQ (reference sequence). CDR3 nucleotides: TGTGCCAGCAGCACCGGACTAGCGGAGACCTTATTC. Amino acid sequence: CASSTGLAETLF. Full variable domain (rest looked up from reference TRBV7-9 and TRBJ2-7): DTGVSQNPRHKITKRGQNVTFRCDPISEHNRLYWYRQTLGQGPEFLTYFQNEAQLEKSRLLSDRFSAERPKGSFSTLEIQRTEQGDSAMYLCASSTGLAETLFGPGTRLTVT.

This clone counts as large. In nucleotides, the CDR3 is TGTGCCAGCATTTCAGGGCAGGTTTACCCCTACGAGCAGTACTTC. Translation: CASISGQVYPYEQYF. The chain couples TRBV28 to TRBJ2-7, with a possible D match to TRBD1 (5 bases). Germline-derived CDR1 and CDR2 are MDHEN and SYDVKM. V lost 7 bases, J lost 2 bases, and 18 bases lay in between. This CDR3 region has 15 residues.

The chain recombines TRBV12-5 with TRBJ2-5, with 7 nucleotides matching TRBD1. The CDR3 spans 15 residues. From germline, CDR1 is LGHNT and CDR2 FRNRAP. With V trimmed by 4 bases and J by 2 bases, 7 bases remained unmatched. The CDR3 here is CASGSDRQGQETQYF. In DNA, the CDR3 is TGTGCTAGTGGTTCCGACCGACAGGGACAAGAGACCCAGTACTTC.

The chain couples TRBV2 to TRBJ2-7; D not certain. Trimming shortened V by 8 bases and J by 4 bases, and 9 bases separated the two germline ends. The CDR3 covers 11 residues. Germline loops: CDR1 SNHLY, CDR2 FYNNEI. The CDR3 reads CASHYDYEQYF. As DNA, the CDR3 is TGTGCCAGCCACTATGATTACGAGCAGTACTTC.

The chain carries TRBV7-2 and TRBJ2-1; either TRBD1 or TRBD2 may fit D (5 bases each). V shed 0 bases and J shed 1 base, with 10 bases lying between them. The CDR3 sequence is 16 residues long. Germline CDR1 is SGHTA and CDR2 is FQGNSA. Here the CDR3 DNA reads TGTGCCAGCAGCTTAGCGGGGGTCAGGTCCTACAATGAGCAGTTCTTC. Translating gives CASSLAGVRSYNEQFF.